The rows below give T cell receptor beta chains drawn from one sample of a study of CXCR3-negative and CXCR3-positive naive CD8 T cells. TCRdb reanalyzed the 5' RACE reads and collapses them to one entry per CDR3 protein, without DNA. The sample's table shows 150,000 or so distinct CDR3 sequences. The sequenced sample was naive CXCR3+ CD8+ T cells from blood. The origin of the receptors is a human donor in good health. Some clones in this sample may be carry-over from other donors' samples. Each CDR3 is given with its conserved first and last residue.

V	J	CDR3
TRBV7-9	TRBJ1-3	CASRSNSGNTIYF
TRBV7-8	TRBJ2-7	CASSLVTGRYEQYF
TRBV15	TRBJ2-1	CATSRDLLAGNEQFF
TRBV7-8	TRBJ2-2	CASGIRTTGAGELFF
TRBV29-1	TRBJ2-1	CSVVTGSSYNEQFF
TRBV4-3	TRBJ2-7	CASSQGRTAAYEQYF
TRBV13	TRBJ2-1	CASSPGRQSSYNEQFF
TRBV5-5	TRBJ2-1	CASSSERGRLGEQFF
TRBV19	TRBJ1-5	CASSIDLPDPYSNQPQHF
TRBV29-1	TRBJ2-6	CSVLGQGAAGANVLTF
TRBV12-3/TRBV12-4	TRBJ2-3	CASSLAGIRAGDWSDTQYF
TRBV29-1	TRBJ2-1	CSVHLAGGYNEQFF
TRBV5-1	TRBJ1-4	CASSPGQGPYEKLFF
TRBV13	TRBJ2-1	CASSLRAEPSRAYNEQFF
TRBV6-6	TRBJ2-7	CASSGQNHHEQYF
TRBV19	TRBJ2-7	CASSPGPHYEQYF
TRBV10-2	TRBJ2-1	CASSESGAADEQFF
TRBV5-1	TRBJ2-5	CASSYWTGQETQYF
TRBV7-9	TRBJ1-2	CASSALGVHPGEGYTF
TRBV27	TRBJ1-1	CASSLVSYTEAFF
TRBV15	TRBJ2-5	CATSIGENRQETQYF
TRBV11-2	TRBJ2-1	CASSQTSGFRFF
TRBV7-9	TRBJ2-7	CASSETTGTSASYEQYF
TRBV15	TRBJ2-7	CATSDLTGLREQYF
TRBV6-6	TRBJ2-4	CASSYLPTGRDKNIQYF
TRBV28	TRBJ2-4	CASSLEQGYMDIQYF
TRBV5-1	TRBJ2-2	CASSFFNDGELFF
TRBV9	TRBJ2-5	CASSVELGPQETQYF
TRBV23-1	TRBJ2-5	CASSPSPDRSRRAETQYF
TRBV7-7	TRBJ2-7	CASSLAGGPGDYEQYF
TRBV28	TRBJ1-1	CASSSAGGSDTEAFF
TRBV7-8	TRBJ2-3	CASSLGAGAPEDTQYF
TRBV7-9	TRBJ2-7	CASSLVGTSGGAYEQYF
TRBV9	TRBJ2-1	CASSAAGTPPNLQFF